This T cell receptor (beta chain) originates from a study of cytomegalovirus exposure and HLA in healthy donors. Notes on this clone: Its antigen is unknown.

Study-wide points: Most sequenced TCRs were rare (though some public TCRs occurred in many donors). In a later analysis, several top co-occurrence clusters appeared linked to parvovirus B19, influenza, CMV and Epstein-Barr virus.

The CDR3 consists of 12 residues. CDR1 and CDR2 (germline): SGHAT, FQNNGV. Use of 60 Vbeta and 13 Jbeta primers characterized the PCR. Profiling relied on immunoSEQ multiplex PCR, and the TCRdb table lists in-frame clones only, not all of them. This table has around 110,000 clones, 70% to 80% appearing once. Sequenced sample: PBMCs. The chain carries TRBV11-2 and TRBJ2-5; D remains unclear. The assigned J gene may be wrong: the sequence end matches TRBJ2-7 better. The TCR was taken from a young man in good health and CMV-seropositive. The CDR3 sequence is CASSLGSYEQYF. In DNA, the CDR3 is TGTGCCAGCAGCTTGGGCTCCTACGAGCAGTACTTC.